This TCR beta chain derives from a study of Graves' ophthalmopathy and Graves' hyperthyroidism. Study background: No treatment had been given when peripheral blood was collected at initial diagnosis.

TCR beta CDR3 regions were amplified from RNA transcripts. The library came from an HTBI-primed first-round RT-PCR and a second-round multiplex PCR. TCRdb itself ran the multiplex PCR reads through MiXCR, one entry per CDR3 protein. The table has about 380,000 distinct CDR3 sequences, approximately 15% seen once. The CDR3 extends over 15 amino acids. Germline V gene data show CDR1 as SGHTA and CDR2 as FQGNSA. Trimming pared 5 bases from V and 1 base from J, leaving 14 bases between. The sample holds one count of this clonotype. This chain uses TRBV7-2 with TRBJ1-2; D uncertain. Sequenced input: peripheral blood. This TCR came from a woman younger than 35 with stable Graves' hyperthyroidism. CDR3 DNA: TGTGCCAGCAGCAGACGGGCTATGATTAACTATGGCTACACCTTC. Its translation: CASSRRAMINYGYTF.